In this sample, the clone carrying this TCR beta chain turned up many times. Antigen: not known. This CDR3 has 15 residues. The data are from a study of early T cells in non-severe SARS-CoV-2 infection. The wider study: Sequenced material consisted of bulk RNA (from unsorted whole blood), and chains were unpaired. Study conclusions and caveats: A preference for anti-spike CD8 responses marked VDJdb matching, which missed private and CD4 specificities.

Unique molecular identifiers were added to individual cDNA molecules. From the 5' RACE reads, TCRdb called clonotypes with MiXCR, one entry per CDR3 protein. The repertoire has tens of thousands of distinct CDR3 sequences, roughly 4.4% of them found once; the top ten carry 20%. The chain uses TRBV3-2 and TRBJ2-7; the table names TRBD1, a call not compared with the DNA. TRBV3-2 is a known pseudogene. The source is an adult who was a healthcare worker with PCR-confirmed SARS-CoV-2 infection or an uninfected control (not recorded which). The sample was whole blood. DNA of the CDR3: TGTGCCAGCAGCCTGGACAGGGGCCTATCCTACGAGCAGTACTTC. It translates to CASSLDRGLSYEQYF.